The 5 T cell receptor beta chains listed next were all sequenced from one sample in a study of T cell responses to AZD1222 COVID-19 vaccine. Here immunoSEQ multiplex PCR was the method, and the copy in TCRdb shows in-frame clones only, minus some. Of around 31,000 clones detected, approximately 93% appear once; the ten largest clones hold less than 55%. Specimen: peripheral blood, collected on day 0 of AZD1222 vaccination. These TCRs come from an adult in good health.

CDR3 DNA: TGTGCCAGCAGCCGGGGGGACGGTTCATATAGCAATCAGCCCCAGCATTTT. It yields the protein CASSRGDGSYSNQPQHF. V usage is TRBV5-6 and J usage is TRBJ1-5; tentatively, D is TRBD1 (5 bases). V lost 4 bases and J lost 0, with 17 bases in between. CDR1 SGHDT and CDR2 YYEEEE come from the germline V gene. This CDR3 is built from 17 residues.

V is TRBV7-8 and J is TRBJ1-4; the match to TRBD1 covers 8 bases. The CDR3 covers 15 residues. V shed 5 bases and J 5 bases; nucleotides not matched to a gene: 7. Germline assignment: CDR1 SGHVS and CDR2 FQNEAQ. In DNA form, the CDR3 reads TGTGCCAGCAGCCCCTCAGGGGGCAAGAATGAAAAACTGTTTTTT. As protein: CASSPSGGKNEKLFF.

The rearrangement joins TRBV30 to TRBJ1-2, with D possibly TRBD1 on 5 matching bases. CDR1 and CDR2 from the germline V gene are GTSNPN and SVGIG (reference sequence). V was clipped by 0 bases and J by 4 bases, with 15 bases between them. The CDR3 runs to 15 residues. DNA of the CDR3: TGTGCCTGGAGTGTATTCGCCCAGGGAACCTATGGCTACACCTTC. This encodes CAWSVFAQGTYGYTF.

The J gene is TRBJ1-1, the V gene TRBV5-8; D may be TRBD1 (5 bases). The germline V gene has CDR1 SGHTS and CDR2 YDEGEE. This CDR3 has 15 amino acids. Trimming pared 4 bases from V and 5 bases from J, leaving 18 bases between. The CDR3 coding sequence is TGTGCCAGCAGCCTGGACACAAGGGGAGAAACTGAAGCTTTCTTT. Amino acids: CASSLDTRGETEAFF.

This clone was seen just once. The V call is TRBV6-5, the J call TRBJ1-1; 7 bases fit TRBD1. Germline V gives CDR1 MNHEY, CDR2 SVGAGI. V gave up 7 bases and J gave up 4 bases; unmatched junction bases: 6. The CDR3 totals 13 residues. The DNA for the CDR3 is TGTGCCAGCATTAGACAGGGCGGCACTGAAGCTTTCTTT. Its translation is CASIRQGGTEAFF.